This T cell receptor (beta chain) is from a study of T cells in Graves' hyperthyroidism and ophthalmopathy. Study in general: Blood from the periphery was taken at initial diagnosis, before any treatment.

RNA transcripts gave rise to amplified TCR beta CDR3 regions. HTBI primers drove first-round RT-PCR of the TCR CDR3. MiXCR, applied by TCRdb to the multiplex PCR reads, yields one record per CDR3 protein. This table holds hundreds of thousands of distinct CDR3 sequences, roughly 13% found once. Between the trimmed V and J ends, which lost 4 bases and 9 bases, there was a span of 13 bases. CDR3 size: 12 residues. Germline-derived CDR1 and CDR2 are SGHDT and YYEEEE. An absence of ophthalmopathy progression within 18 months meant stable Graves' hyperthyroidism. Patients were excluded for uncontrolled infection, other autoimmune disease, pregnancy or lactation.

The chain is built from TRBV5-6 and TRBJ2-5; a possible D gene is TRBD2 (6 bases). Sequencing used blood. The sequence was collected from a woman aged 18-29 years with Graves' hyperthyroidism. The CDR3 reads CASSLRWEAQYF. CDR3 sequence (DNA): TGTGCCAGCAGCCTGCGGTGGGAGGCCCAGTACTTC. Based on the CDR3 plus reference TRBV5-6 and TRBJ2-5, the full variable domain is DAGVTQSPTHLIKTRGQQVTLRCSPKSGHDTVSWYQQALGQGPQFIFQYYEEEERQRGNFPDRFSGHQFPNYSSELNVNALLLGDSALYLCASSLRWEAQYFGPGTRLLVL.